Listed below are T cell receptor beta chains from one sample, sequenced in a study of cytomegalovirus exposure and HLA in healthy donors. The table came from immunoSEQ multiplex PCR; TCRdb's copy has only in-frame clones and leaves some out. This table holds about 120,000 clones, more than 60% found once. Sequencing used PBMCs. These receptors all stem from a female donor in good health and CMV-seronegative. Each CDR3 is given with its conserved first and last residue. The D gene is left open where the match is weak.

cdr3_aa: CASSLLSSSYNEQFF
d_call: -
v_call: TRBV7-2

cdr3_aa: CASSLAGGTLGETQYF
d_call: TRBD2
v_call: TRBV7-2

cdr3_aa: CASSPDSSEQYF
d_call: -
v_call: TRBV18

cdr3_aa: CASSSQGNYGYTF
d_call: TRBD1
v_call: TRBV5-6

cdr3_aa: CASSSASYRGPINQPQHF
d_call: TRBD1
v_call: TRBV7-7

cdr3_aa: CASSSTSPGMPVLGGYTF
d_call: -
v_call: TRBV7-9

cdr3_aa: CASSESPRANRQFF
d_call: -
v_call: TRBV7-6

cdr3_aa: CAISEGQLNTEAFF
d_call: -
v_call: TRBV10-3

cdr3_aa: CASSPGTGLYEQYF
d_call: TRBD1
v_call: TRBV5-1

cdr3_aa: CASSEMIENTEAFF
d_call: -
v_call: TRBV25-1

cdr3_aa: CAWRDSGVKFLDTQYF
d_call: TRBD2
v_call: TRBV30

cdr3_aa: CASKGQAGSYEQYF
d_call: TRBD1
v_call: TRBV2

cdr3_aa: CASSQGGSNQPQHF
d_call: -
v_call: TRBV27

cdr3_aa: CASSQGKGYRDNEQFF
d_call: -
v_call: TRBV4-1

cdr3_aa: CASSLQGGQEKLFF
d_call: -
v_call: TRBV7-6

cdr3_aa: CASSPGETLYNEQFF
d_call: -
v_call: TRBV5-1

cdr3_aa: CASSFEGVFSPLHF
d_call: -
v_call: TRBV27

cdr3_aa: CASRRDLAGGETQYF
d_call: -
v_call: TRBV2

cdr3_aa: CATGYGYTF
d_call: -
v_call: TRBV19

cdr3_aa: CASSLDITALYGYTF
d_call: -
v_call: TRBV11-2

cdr3_aa: CAISETAQAPEAFF
d_call: -
v_call: TRBV10-3

cdr3_aa: CASSRGSEQYF
d_call: -
v_call: TRBV5-4

cdr3_aa: CASSLPGQGGYGYTF
d_call: TRBD1
v_call: TRBV18

cdr3_aa: CAISRGAEDYEQYF
d_call: -
v_call: TRBV10-3

cdr3_aa: CSSSLEGTEAFF
d_call: -
v_call: TRBV7-9

cdr3_aa: CASSADRQGVEETQYF
d_call: TRBD1
v_call: TRBV9

cdr3_aa: CASSSGAGGDGTEAFF
d_call: TRBD1
v_call: TRBV5-4

cdr3_aa: CASSFTVDADTQYF
d_call: -
v_call: TRBV5-6

cdr3_aa: CASSETSGGTGELFF
d_call: TRBD2
v_call: TRBV2

cdr3_aa: CASSRDRGPNEQFF
d_call: TRBD1
v_call: TRBV6-5

cdr3_aa: CASTTGYEQYF
d_call: -
v_call: TRBV6-5

cdr3_aa: CASSSPWDRGTEAFF
d_call: TRBD1
v_call: TRBV5-4

cdr3_aa: CSVVRASVRGSPGTDTQYF
d_call: -
v_call: TRBV29-1

cdr3_aa: CAWTGITNEKLFF
d_call: -
v_call: TRBV30

cdr3_aa: CASSPQRPWTGAPHEQYF
d_call: TRBD1
v_call: TRBV5-4

cdr3_aa: CASSPRGQYNSPLHF
d_call: TRBD1
v_call: TRBV7-2

cdr3_aa: CASSNGQFEKLFF
d_call: -
v_call: TRBV14

cdr3_aa: CASLKGASTNEKLFF
d_call: TRBD1
v_call: TRBV2

cdr3_aa: CASSLALGGSSGNTIYF
d_call: -
v_call: TRBV5-1

cdr3_aa: CASSSDGSNEKLFF
d_call: -
v_call: TRBV7-8

cdr3_aa: CASSSRQGLTEAFF
d_call: TRBD1
v_call: TRBV19

cdr3_aa: CASSSRPGTQYF
d_call: -
v_call: TRBV7-9

cdr3_aa: CASSFSGGGTQETQYF
d_call: TRBD2
v_call: TRBV7-8

cdr3_aa: CASTWTGNNEKLFF
d_call: TRBD1
v_call: TRBV6-5

cdr3_aa: CAWSGSYYEQYF
d_call: -
v_call: TRBV30

cdr3_aa: CAWSGTTENTEAFF
d_call: -
v_call: TRBV30

cdr3_aa: CASSGGSGANVLTF
d_call: -
v_call: TRBV2

cdr3_aa: CASSQGTGTDTQYF
d_call: -
v_call: TRBV14

cdr3_aa: CASSLEAGGPNEQFF
d_call: TRBD2
v_call: TRBV5-4

cdr3_aa: CASSFGGGLYEQYF
d_call: -
v_call: TRBV5-6

cdr3_aa: CASSGGGQANYGYTF
d_call: -
v_call: TRBV9

cdr3_aa: CASSSNRGLVGNTEAFF
d_call: TRBD1
v_call: TRBV5-1

cdr3_aa: CASSLLADPVDTQYF
d_call: TRBD2
v_call: TRBV7-9

cdr3_aa: CASSVRDYGYTF
d_call: -
v_call: TRBV6-1

cdr3_aa: CASSPPGLAGRTDTQYF
d_call: TRBD2
v_call: TRBV18

cdr3_aa: CASSTTSGGNEQFF
d_call: TRBD2
v_call: TRBV19

cdr3_aa: CASKGAGQQFEKLFF
d_call: TRBD1
v_call: TRBV2